Below are 22 T cell receptor beta chains sequenced from a single sample in a study of untreated major depressive disorder. TCRdb's copy holds only in-frame clones and misses some; the assay was immunoSEQ multiplex PCR. Of under 15,000 clones listed, about 90% are singletons. Findings and limits, study-wide: Depressed patients' CD4+ T cells carried increased TRBV05-01 (Vbeta 5.1) usage versus control CD4+ T cells.

These receptors' antigens are unknown. Sequenced: CD4+ T cells from PBMCs. These receptors originate from a woman aged 25 to 39 with major depressive disorder.

The chain joins TRBV18 to TRBJ2-7; the D gene is possibly TRBD1 (6 bases). The CDR3 is 13 amino acids. Germline V gene lookup returns CDR1 KGHSH and CDR2 LQKENI. The V and J ends lost 4 bases and 1 base respectively, with 8 bases between them. DNA for the CDR3: TGTGCCAGCTCACAGACAGGATCCTACGAGCAGTACTTC. Translation: CASSQTGSYEQYF.

This chain connects TRBV2 to TRBJ2-5, with D tentatively TRBD2 (6 bases). The CDR3 contains 13 residues. Germline V gene sequence: CDR1 SNHLY, CDR2 FYNNEI. The V end lost 5 bases, the J end lost 2 bases, and 9 bases lay between the germline ends. The chain's CDR3 is CASSWDLQETQYF. Written as DNA, the CDR3 is TGTGCCAGCAGTTGGGACTTGCAAGAGACCCAGTACTTC.

The chain combines TRBV7-3 with TRBJ2-2; D gene ambiguous. The ends were cut back, 2 bases at V and 2 bases at J, with 6 bases in the middle. Germline V gene sequence: CDR1 SGHTA, CDR2 FQGTGA. The CDR3 runs 14 residues. The CDR3 loop is CASSLAFNTGELFF. The DNA for the CDR3 is TGTGCCAGCAGCTTAGCGTTTAACACCGGGGAGCTGTTTTTT.

The genes are TRBV2 and TRBJ1-4; a possible D gene is TRBD1 (6 bases). Germline CDR1 and CDR2: SNHLY and FYNNEI. The CDR3 has 14 residues. V gave up 7 bases and J gave up 10 bases, with 19 bases separating them. The CDR3 protein is CASIRGRGGGKLFF. DNA of the CDR3: TGTGCCAGCATAAGAGGGAGGGGAGGGGGAAAACTGTTTTTT.

The chain uses TRBV27 and TRBJ2-2; D may match TRBD1 or TRBD2 (9 bases each). The CDR3 runs 18 residues. Germline CDR1 reads MNHEY; CDR2 reads SMNVEV (reference sequence). Trimming took off 6 bases at V and 8 bases at J, with 28 bases between the two ends. CDR3 DNA sequence: TGTGCCAGCAGAGCCGGGACAGGGAACCTAGCGGGACGAGGGGAGCTGTTTTTT. Its protein product is CASRAGTGNLAGRGELFF.

A word on this clone: The junction departs from the called germline gene at one end, perhaps through a read error. This CDR3 reads CASSYSQVARNIQYF. The CDR3 DNA reads as TGTGCCAGCAGTTACTCGCAGGTAGCCAGAAACATTCAGTACTTC. V and J are TRBV6-9 and TRBJ2-4; D is unclear. Germline V gene data show CDR1 as MNHGY and CDR2 as SVAAGI. The CDR3 runs 15 residues.

This chain uses TRBV18 with TRBJ2-1, with a possible D match to TRBD2 (6 bases). The V end lost 3 bases, the J end lost 7 bases, and 16 bases lay between the germline ends. Germline values: CDR1 KGHSH, CDR2 LQKENI. There are 15 residues in the CDR3. The CDR3 DNA sequence: TGTGCCAGCTCACCCGGCGGGGCTGCGGGGAATGAGCAGTTCTTC. It translates to CASSPGGAAGNEQFF.

V usage is TRBV9 and J usage is TRBJ2-5; D unresolved. V was trimmed by 0 bases and J by 5 bases, leaving 14 bases between them. Germline CDR1 SGDLS, CDR2 YYNGEE. This CDR3 spans 15 amino acids. The CDR3 sequence: CASSVEGFSGETQYF. The DNA for the CDR3 is TGTGCCAGCAGCGTAGAGGGCTTTAGTGGGGAGACCCAGTACTTC.

This clone appeared a single time. CDR3 region: CASSSLKNTEAFF. The CDR3 region has the DNA TGTGCCAGCAGCTCCTTGAAGAACACTGAAGCTTTCTTT. This sequence joins TRBV5-4 and TRBJ1-1, with D unresolved. The germline CDR1 and CDR2 sequences are SGHNT and YYREEE (reference sequence). The CDR3 consists of 13 residues. Trimming removed 3 bases at V and 1 base at J, with 7 bases between.

This chain connects TRBV27 to TRBJ1-2; 9 bases are a match to TRBD1. Per germline, CDR1 MNHEY and CDR2 SMNVEV (reference sequence). The trim removed 6 bases at V and 4 bases at J, leaving 3 bases unmatched. The CDR3 totals 13 residues. This CDR3 reads CASRRTGAYGYTF. DNA for the CDR3: TGTGCCAGCAGGAGGACAGGGGCCTATGGCTACACCTTC.

The V and J genes are TRBV7-2 and TRBJ2-1; TRBD2 matches at 9 bases. CDR3 length: 16 residues. The V gene end was trimmed by 5 bases and the J gene end by 5 bases; junction bases not matched to a gene: 10. Germline V gene data show CDR1 as SGHTA and CDR2 as FQGNSA. CDR3 sequence: CASSPSGTSRHNEQFF. CDR3 nucleotides: TGTGCCAGCAGCCCCTCCGGGACTAGCAGACACAATGAGCAGTTCTTC.

The chain is built from TRBV5-4 and TRBJ1-3, with unresolved D. This CDR3 spans 15 amino acids. CDR1 is SGHNT, CDR2 YYREEE, per germline (reference sequence). Deletions cut 0 bases from V and 0 bases from J, with 7 bases between. DNA for the CDR3: TGTGCCAGCAGCTTGGGACCGATCTCTGGAAACACCATATATTTT. Protein: CASSLGPISGNTIYF.

V and J are TRBV4-2 and TRBJ2-1, with 13 bases lining up with TRBD2. The V segment lost 2 bases and the J segment 8 bases; nucleotides outside the gene matches: 12. Looked up from germline, CDR1 is LGHNA and CDR2 is YNFKEQ. The CDR3 runs 18 residues. The CDR3 DNA follows: TGTGCCAGCAGCCAACGATCCCGAGGACTAGCGGGAGATCATGAGCAGTTCTTC. Amino acids: CASSQRSRGLAGDHEQFF.

The chain couples TRBV14 to TRBJ2-3, with TRBD1 matching over 8 bases. Trimming took 5 bases from V and 0 from J; bases not matched to a gene: 4. The CDR3 is 15 amino acids. CDR1 and CDR2 (germline): SGHDN, FVKESK. The chain's CDR3 is CASSFRTGSTDTQYF. Here the CDR3 DNA reads TGTGCCAGCAGCTTCCGGACAGGGAGCACAGATACGCAGTATTTT.

This chain uses TRBV18 with TRBJ2-4; the D gene could be TRBD1 or TRBD2 (5 bases each). Germline assignment: CDR1 KGHSH and CDR2 LQKENI. The germline V and J ends were trimmed by 4 bases and 6 bases, with 16 bases remaining between them. There are 15 residues in the CDR3. CDR3 amino acids: CASSHTGTARNIQYF. The DNA for the CDR3 is TGTGCCAGCTCACATACCGGGACGGCGAGAAACATTCAGTACTTC.

The chain joins TRBV5-4 to TRBJ1-2; 8 bases are a match to TRBD1. The ends lost 4 bases at V and 0 bases at J; junction bases unmatched: 5. The length of the CDR3 is 15 residues. Germline CDR1 is SGHNT and CDR2 is YYREEE (reference sequence). The CDR3 coding sequence is TGTGCCAGCAGCCTGGGACAGGACCCTAACTATGGCTACACCTTC. Its protein is CASSLGQDPNYGYTF.

The chain joins TRBV9 to TRBJ2-3, with 12 bases that match TRBD2. The CDR3 is 16 amino acids. Germline CDR1 and CDR2: SGDLS and YYNGEE. With 0 bases clipped from V and 2 bases from J, the junction kept 1 base outside the gene matches. The CDR3 here is CASSVGLAGATDTQYF. CDR3 nucleotides: TGTGCCAGCAGCGTAGGACTAGCGGGAGCCACAGATACGCAGTATTTT. Together with reference TRBV9 and TRBJ2-3, the CDR3 gives the full variable domain: DSGVTQTPKHLITATGQRVTLRCSPRSGDLSVYWYQQSLDQGLQFLIQYYNGEERAKGNILERFSAQQFPDLHSELNLSSLELGDSALYFCASSVGLAGATDTQYFGPGTRLTVL.

The chain uses TRBV30 and TRBJ2-3; 7 bases agree with TRBD1. The length of the CDR3 is 14 residues. V dropped 1 base and J dropped 4; count of bases not matched to a gene: 5. Germline CDR1 GTSNPN, CDR2 SVGIG (reference sequence). As DNA, the CDR3 is TGTGCCTGGAGTGAGGGGGCTATTCCAGATACGCAGTATTTT. Its protein product is CAWSEGAIPDTQYF.

The chain combines TRBV7-2 with TRBJ2-5, with TRBD2 matching over 14 bases. V shed 4 bases and J 5 bases; nucleotides not matched to a gene: 3. Germline V gene data show CDR1 as SGHTA and CDR2 as FQGNSA. CDR3 length: 15 amino acids. CDR3: CASSSTSGRAETQYF. The CDR3 nucleotides are TGTGCCAGCAGCTCGACTAGCGGGAGGGCGGAGACCCAGTACTTC.

This chain uses TRBV7-2 with TRBJ1-1; no clear D. CDR1 SGHTA and CDR2 FQGNSA come from the germline V gene. CDR3 length: 14 residues. The ends were cut back, 1 base at V and 3 bases at J, with 9 bases in the middle. The DNA of the CDR3 is TGTGCCAGCAGCTTAGTGGTGGTGTACACTGAAGCTTTCTTT. It codes for CASSLVVVYTEAFF.

The chain links TRBV19 to TRBJ1-1; weak D call: TRBD1 (6 bases). CDR1 LNHDA and CDR2 SQIVND come from the germline V gene (reference sequence). The V gene lost 1 base and the J gene lost 0 bases, with 6 bases spanning the gap. The CDR3 contains 14 residues. CDR3 in amino acids: CASSIGTVNTEAFF. The CDR3 nucleotides are TGTGCCAGTAGTATAGGGACAGTGAACACTGAAGCTTTCTTT.

The chain employs TRBV7-3 and TRBJ2-1; 10 nucleotides agree with TRBD2. The germline gives CDR1 SGHTA, CDR2 FQGTGA. This CDR3 contains 16 residues. V dropped 3 bases and J dropped 4; count of bases not matched to a gene: 6. CDR3 region: CASSFGSGLAYNEQFF. The DNA for the CDR3 is TGTGCCAGCAGCTTCGGGTCGGGACTAGCGTACAATGAGCAGTTCTTC.